The next 18 T cell receptor beta chains were all read from a single sample in a study of shared clonotypes between healthy human individuals. Produced via immunoSEQ multiplex PCR; TCRdb's table is partial and in-frame only. The sample includes fewer than 2.5 million clones, roughly 93% of them seen just once. Sequenced sample: naive CD4+ T cells from PBMCs. Subset reported: CD45RA+ positively selected. These receptors were taken from a man aged 18-30 years in good health. Some clones in this sample may be carry-over from other donors' samples.

This chain uses TRBV5-1 with TRBJ2-5; the D is unclear. This CDR3 spans 12 amino acids. The germline V and J ends were trimmed by 1 base and 5 bases, with 6 bases remaining between them. The germline V gene encodes CDR1 SGHRS and CDR2 YFSETQ. CDR3: CASSLKLETQYF. Written as DNA, the CDR3 is TGCGCCAGCAGCTTGAAGTTGGAGACCCAGTACTTC. Supplemented by reference TRBV5-1 and TRBJ2-5, the full variable domain reads KAGVTQTPRYLIKTRGQQVTLSCSPISGHRSVSWYQQTPGQGLQFLFEYFSETQRNKGNFPGRFSGRQFSNSRSEMNVSTLELGDSALYLCASSLKLETQYFGPGTRLLVL.

The V gene is TRBV29-1, the J gene TRBJ2-1; D unresolved. V dropped 5 bases and J dropped 10 bases, with 6 bases sitting between them. The germline V gene encodes CDR1 SQVTM and CDR2 ANQGSEA. This CDR3 spans 9 amino acids. The CDR3 DNA sequence: TGCAGCGTTTCGAGAGAGCAGTTCTTC. Amino acids: CSVSREQFF.

The chain has TRBV18 and TRBJ1-2; D remains unclear. The length of the CDR3 is 14 residues. Germline assignment: CDR1 KGHSH and CDR2 LQKENI. Trimming cost V 0 bases and J 4 bases, with 9 bases left between them. The CDR3 loop reads CASSPPARSYGYTF. The CDR3 nucleotides read TGTGCCAGCTCACCACCGGCCAGATCCTATGGCTACACCTTC.

This chain uses TRBV11-1 with TRBJ1-2; D unresolved. CDR1 and CDR2 (germline): SGHAT, FQDESV (reference sequence). Trimming took off 5 bases at V and 4 bases at J, with 14 bases between the two ends. This CDR3 has 14 amino acids. DNA of the CDR3: TGTGCCAGCAGCCGGACGGATACGGGCTATGGCTACACCTTC. It codes for CASSRTDTGYGYTF. The entire variable domain, with the rest obtained from reference TRBV11-1 and TRBJ1-2, is as follows: EAEVAQSPRYKITEKSQAVAFWCDPISGHATLYWYRQILGQGPELLVQFQDESVVDDSQLPKDRFSAERLKGVDSTLKIQPAELGDSAMYLCASSRTDTGYGYTFGSGTRLTVV.

This chain uses TRBV7-2 with TRBJ1-1, with TRBD1 as a possible D gene (5 bases). Trimming took off 5 bases at V and 5 bases at J, with 12 bases between the two ends. The CDR3 has 13 residues. Germline CDR1 is SGHTA and CDR2 is FQGNSA. CDR3 amino acids: CASSLHRTTEAFF. DNA for the CDR3: TGTGCCAGCAGCCTACACAGGACTACTGAAGCTTTCTTT.

This clone showed up just once. The gene calls are TRBV7-2 and TRBJ1-3, with TRBD1 as a possible D gene (5 bases). The V and J ends lost 4 bases and 0 bases respectively, with 10 bases between them. The germline V gene encodes CDR1 SGHTA and CDR2 FQGNSA. The CDR3 extends over 15 amino acids. CDR3: CASSSWGNSGNTIYF. In DNA, the CDR3 is TGTGCCAGCAGCTCGTGGGGGAACTCTGGAAACACCATATATTTT.

The chain joins TRBV2 to TRBJ2-5; TRBD1 matches 7 bases. This CDR3 spans 15 amino acids. V shed 4 bases and J 2 bases; nucleotides not matched to a gene: 7. Germline-derived CDR1 and CDR2 are SNHLY and FYNNEI. CDR3 sequence (DNA): TGTGCCAGCAGTGGTACGGGACAGATTCAAGAGACCCAGTACTTC. Translated: CASSGTGQIQETQYF. Full variable domain (outside the CDR3, taken from reference TRBV2 and TRBJ2-5): EPEVTQTPSHQVTQMGQEVILRCVPISNHLYFYWYRQILGQKVEFLVSFYNNEISEKSEIFDDQFSVERPDGSNFTLKIRSTKLEDSAMYFCASSGTGQIQETQYFGPGTRLLVL.

In the case of this clone: In the same sample, other DNA sequences code for this CDR3. The J gene is TRBJ2-1, the V gene TRBV10-3; D gene uncertain. Trimming left V 0 bases short and J 3 bases short, with 0 bases between. The CDR3 sequence is 12 residues long. CDR1 ENHRY and CDR2 SYGVKD come from the germline V gene. CDR3 in DNA: TGTGCCATCAGTGAGTCCTACAATGAGCAGTTCTTC. It codes for CAISESYNEQFF.

The chain couples TRBV6-6 to TRBJ2-7; weak D call: TRBD2 (6 bases). The V gene's germline CDR1 is MNHNY and CDR2 SVGAGI (reference sequence). CDR3 length equals 14 residues. The V end was cut by 2 bases, the J end by 9 bases, with 17 bases between. Here the CDR3 DNA reads TGTGCCAGCAGTTACGGGGCCGGCGGGGACGGGCAGTACTTC. Translating gives CASSYGAGGDGQYF.

The table lists this clone with a count of one. The chain combines TRBV6-6 with TRBJ1-3, with D uncertain. V was cut by 4 bases and J by 0 bases, with 7 bases left in between. Germline V gene lookup returns CDR1 MNHNY and CDR2 SVGAGI (reference sequence). The CDR3 is 14 residues long. The CDR3 coding sequence is TGTGCCAGCAGTTCGTTTAGCTCTGGAAACACCATATATTTT. Amino acids: CASSSFSSGNTIYF.

The chain couples TRBV4-2 to TRBJ2-1, with D perhaps matching TRBD2 (6 bases). Per germline, CDR1 LGHNA and CDR2 YNFKEQ. The germline V and J ends were trimmed by 1 base and 10 bases, with 11 bases remaining between them. The CDR3 contains 13 residues. The CDR3, as DNA: TGTGCCAGCAGCCAAGTCTCACGGGGGGAGCAGTTCTTC. This sequence encodes CASSQVSRGEQFF.

Of note for this clone: This sample also contains other DNA sequences that code for the same CDR3. This rearrangement joins TRBV7-9 to TRBJ1-4, with unresolved D. The CDR3 totals 15 residues. CDR1 is SEHNR and CDR2 is FQNEAQ in the germline V gene (reference sequence). Trimming left V 9 bases short and J 4 bases short, with 18 bases between. Here the CDR3 reads CASSPDPRDNEKLFF. The CDR3 DNA follows: TGTGCCAGTAGCCCAGACCCGAGGGATAATGAAAAACTGTTTTTT.

The chain combines TRBV10-3 with TRBJ2-3; possible D gene TRBD2, 6 bases. The germline CDR1 and CDR2 sequences are ENHRY and SYGVKD. CDR3 length: 12 amino acids. The CDR3, as DNA: TGTGCGAAGGCGGGGAGCACAGATACGCAGTATTTT. This codes for CAKAGSTDTQYF.

In this sample, this clone turned up a few times. This rearrangement joins TRBV4-2 to TRBJ1-1; D gene uncertain. Trimming removed 3 bases from V and 4 bases from J, with 15 bases in between. Germline V gives CDR1 LGHNA, CDR2 YNFKEQ. The CDR3 spans 15 residues. The CDR3 DNA reads as TGTGCCAGCAGCCATGCGCTTTTGGGAGGCACTGAAGCTTTCTTT. Its translation is CASSHALLGGTEAFF.

The chain couples TRBV14 to TRBJ2-3; the D call may be TRBD1 or TRBD2 (5 bases each). Trimming stripped 1 base from V and 5 bases from J, with 16 bases between. Germline V gene data show CDR1 as SGHDN and CDR2 as FVKESK. The CDR3 runs 16 residues. CDR3 sequence: CASSQGGTVRGDTQYF. Here the CDR3 DNA reads TGTGCCAGCAGCCAAGGTGGGACGGTTCGGGGAGATACGCAGTATTTT.

The chain recombines TRBV11-2 with TRBJ2-1; 7 bases match TRBD2. In germline, CDR1 is SGHAT, CDR2 FQNNGV. The CDR3 runs to 15 residues. Trimming cost V 0 bases and J 4 bases; bases outside gene matches: 3. The CDR3 DNA reads TGTGCCAGCAGCTTAGAAGCGGGGTATTACAATGAGCAGTTCTTC. As protein: CASSLEAGYYNEQFF.

This chain's CDR3 is CASSLTGLTSRKSGTQYF. CDR3 nucleotide sequence: TGTGCCAGCAGCTTAACCGGACTGACTAGTAGAAAATCTGGGACCCAGTACTTC. This rearrangement joins TRBV7-3 to TRBJ2-5, with TRBD2 as a possible D gene (6 bases). CDR3 length: 18 residues. With 0 bases removed from V and 7 bases from J, the gap between germline ends came to 24 bases. Germline V gene lookup returns CDR1 SGHTA and CDR2 FQGTGA.

V is TRBV10-3 and J is TRBJ1-1, with TRBD1 as a possible D gene (5 bases). This CDR3 comprises 13 residues. Germline values: CDR1 ENHRY, CDR2 SYGVKD. V dropped 8 bases and J dropped 0 bases, with 10 bases sitting between them. This CDR3 is CAIGRDLNTEAFF. The CDR3 nucleotides are TGTGCCATCGGGCGGGACCTGAACACTGAAGCTTTCTTT.